The 17 T cell receptor beta chains presented below share a single source sample, sequenced in a study of T cell repertoires in cytomegalovirus infection. One entry per CDR3 protein results from TCRdb running MiXCR on the reads. The profile shows approximately 110,000 distinct CDR3 sequences, 35% to 50% of them singletons. Antigens of these TCRs are unknown. This sample comprised CD8+ T cells from cultured PBMCs, obtained from culture after CMV antigen stimulation. These receptors were obtained from a human donor in good health (CMV status not recorded). Some clones in this sample may be carry-over from other donors' samples.

The V gene is TRBV7-9, the J gene TRBJ1-4; D ambiguous. CDR3 length equals 14 residues. Germline-derived CDR1 and CDR2 are SEHNR and FQNEAQ (reference sequence). With 5 bases removed from V and 2 bases from J, the gap between germline ends came to 9 bases. The chain's CDR3 is CASSAGITNEKLFF. The DNA of the CDR3 is TGTGCCAGCAGCGCTGGGATTACTAATGAAAAACTGTTTTTT. Filled out from reference TRBV7-9 and TRBJ1-4, the complete variable domain reads DTGVSQNPRHKITKRGQNVTFRCDPISEHNRLYWYRQTLGQGPEFLTYFQNEAQLEKSRLLSDRFSAERPKGSFSTLEIQRTEQGDSAMYLCASSAGITNEKLFFGSGTQLSVL.

This clonotype was detected a few times. The rearrangement uses TRBV12-3 or TRBV12-4 and TRBJ2-2, with TRBD2 identical over 7 bases. The CDR3 has 16 residues. V was clipped by 1 base and J by 5 bases; unmatched bases: 7. CDR3 protein: CASSLEAGRGTGELFF. Written as DNA, the CDR3 is TGTGCCAGCAGTTTAGAGGCGGGGCGGGGGACCGGGGAGCTGTTTTTT.

As for this clonotype: Since a much larger clone is just one base distant, this may be a read error. This sequence joins TRBV28 and TRBJ2-2; 9 positions agree with TRBD1. CDR3 length: 17 amino acids. The V gene's germline CDR1 is MDHEN and CDR2 SYDVKM. The CDR3 loop reads CVSRGQGLKDRTGELFF. The DNA of the CDR3 is TGTGTCAGCAGGGGACAGGGTCTTAAAGATAGGACCGGGGAGCTGTTTTTT.

V usage is TRBV12-3 or TRBV12-4 and J usage is TRBJ2-1; 8 bases agree with TRBD2. CDR3 size: 12 residues. V dropped 4 bases and J dropped 10; count of bases not matched to a gene: 3. The CDR3, as DNA: TGTGCCAGCAGTTCTCCTAGCGGGGAGCAGTTCTTC. Its translation is CASSSPSGEQFF.

This clonotype occurred a few times. The rearrangement joins TRBV4-1 to TRBJ2-3; 9 positions match TRBD2. Looked up from germline, CDR1 is MGHRA and CDR2 is YSYEKL. The length of the CDR3 is 14 residues. In DNA, the CDR3 is TGCGCTAGCGGGGGCACCAGGAACACAGATACGCAGTATTTT. Its protein product is CASGGTRNTDTQYF.

The chain links TRBV29-1 to TRBJ2-1; TRBD1 matches 7 bases. The CDR3 contains 16 residues. The germline CDR1 and CDR2 sequences are SQVTM and ANQGSEA. J was trimmed by 0 bases and V by 1 base; bases with no gene match: 6. Here the CDR3 reads CSVEGGRDSSYNEQFF. CDR3 in DNA: TGCAGCGTTGAAGGCGGACGGGACAGCTCCTACAATGAGCAGTTCTTC.

This clonotype was detected a few times. The J gene is TRBJ2-3, the V gene TRBV12-3 or TRBV12-4; the match to TRBD2 covers 9 bases. Losses at the gene ends were 2 bases for V and 0 bases for J; bases not matched to a gene: 6. The CDR3 runs to 17 residues. In DNA form, the CDR3 reads TGTGCCAGCAGTTTATTGGCTAGCGGGGCTAGCACAGATACGCAGTATTTT. Translated: CASSLLASGASTDTQYF.

This clonotype showed up many times. This chain uses TRBV7-8 with TRBJ2-1; 7 nucleotides agree with TRBD1. This CDR3 is 15 amino acids long. V shed 5 bases and J 5 bases; nucleotides not matched to a gene: 9. Germline V gives CDR1 SGHVS, CDR2 FQNEAQ. The CDR3 region is CASSILTGYHNEQFF. The CDR3, as DNA: TGTGCCAGCAGCATCCTGACAGGGTACCACAATGAGCAGTTCTTC.

The gene calls are TRBV2 and TRBJ2-2; D remains unclear. The CDR3 consists of 12 residues. Germline V CDR1 and CDR2: SNHLY, FYNNEI. V lost 10 bases, J lost 1 base, and 7 bases lay in between. The CDR3 sequence is CAILGNTGELFF. CDR3 DNA: TGTGCCATCCTTGGGAACACCGGGGAGCTGTTTTTT.

The rearrangement joins TRBV7-6 to TRBJ1-3; 10 bases line up with TRBD1. Germline V CDR1 and CDR2: SGHVS, FNYEAQ. V shed 4 bases and J 2 bases; nucleotides not matched to a gene: 2. The CDR3 consists of 15 residues. The CDR3 region is CASSSGQGAGNTIYF. CDR3 DNA: TGTGCCAGCAGCTCAGGACAGGGGGCTGGAAACACCATATATTTT.

This clonotype was seen many times. The gene calls are TRBV9 and TRBJ2-3, with 7 positions matching TRBD1. Losses at the gene ends were 4 bases for V and 3 bases for J; bases not matched to a gene: 8. CDR3 length: 15 amino acids. CDR1 is SGDLS and CDR2 is YYNGEE in the germline V gene. The CDR3 DNA is TGTGCCAGCAGCACCCGACAGGGCATTACAGATACGCAGTATTTT. This encodes CASSTRQGITDTQYF.

The gene calls are TRBV20-1 and TRBJ1-1; D uncertain. The CDR3 spans 15 residues. Trimming stripped 0 bases from V and 1 base from J, with 12 bases between. Germline values: CDR1 DFQATT, CDR2 SNEGSKA (reference sequence). In nucleotides, the CDR3 is TGCAGTGCTAGAGAGCTTGGAGGGCAGAACACTGAAGCTTTCTTT. Translated: CSARELGGQNTEAFF.

This chain connects TRBV7-9 to TRBJ2-1; 8 nucleotides line up with TRBD2. CDR3 length: 15 residues. J was trimmed by 4 bases and V by 5 bases; bases with no gene match: 7. Germline loops: CDR1 SEHNR, CDR2 FQNEAQ (reference sequence). The CDR3 DNA sequence: TGTGCCAGCAGCGAGAGCGGGGGCCATTACAATGAGCAGTTCTTC. Its translation is CASSESGGHYNEQFF. Variable domain in full (rest from reference TRBV7-9 and TRBJ2-1): DTGVSQNPRHKITKRGQNVTFRCDPISEHNRLYWYRQTLGQGPEFLTYFQNEAQLEKSRLLSDRFSAERPKGSFSTLEIQRTEQGDSAMYLCASSESGGHYNEQFFGPGTRLTVL.

The chain recombines TRBV7-2 with TRBJ1-1, with D tentatively TRBD1 (6 bases). The germline CDR1 and CDR2 sequences are SGHTA and FQGNSA. The V end was cut by 5 bases, the J end by 1 base, with 14 bases between. The CDR3 has 15 amino acids. CDR3: CASSHRDTSNTEAFF. Written as DNA, the CDR3 is TGTGCCAGCAGCCACCGGGACACTTCGAACACTGAAGCTTTCTTT.

The chain recombines TRBV6-5 with TRBJ2-7; 13 bases fit TRBD2. CDR1 and CDR2 from the germline V gene are MNHEY and SVGAGI. V lost 2 bases, J lost 0 bases, and 1 base stayed unmatched. The CDR3 sequence is 16 residues long. The CDR3 is CASSYGTSGASYEQYF. For the CDR3, the DNA is TGTGCCAGCAGTTACGGGACTAGCGGGGCCTCCTACGAGCAGTACTTC.

The chain joins TRBV5-1 to TRBJ2-2; D gene uncertain. V was cut by 1 base and J by 0 bases, with 7 bases left in between. The CDR3 extends over 15 amino acids. From germline, CDR1 is SGHRS and CDR2 YFSETQ. This CDR3 reads CASSLRQANTGELFF. CDR3 nucleotide sequence: TGCGCCAGCAGCTTGAGGCAAGCGAACACCGGGGAGCTGTTTTTT.

Comment on this clonotype: A single base separates this from a much larger clone, so it may be a read error. The J gene is TRBJ2-3, the V gene TRBV2; 11 bases fit TRBD2. The CDR3 consists of 16 residues. Germline CDR1 is SNHLY and CDR2 is FYNNEI. With V trimmed by 6 bases and J by 8 bases, 13 bases remained unmatched. CDR3: CASREVGTSGGGTQYF. The CDR3 nucleotides are TGTGCCAGCAGGGAGGTAGGGACTAGCGGAGGAGGTACGCAGTATTTT.